This TCR beta chain was captured in a study of T-cell reconstitution after alpha-beta-depleted transplantation in children. Study results and limitations: It was surviving recipient T cells and thymic progenitors that gave some patients high TCRbeta diversity at day 60. T-cell counts and diversity at one year post-transplant came mainly from newly produced T cells. As was reported, about two months after transplant, alpha-beta T cells came from several hundred expanded graft clones.

The TCRbeta library incorporated unique molecular identifiers. Each CDR3 protein gets one entry after TCRdb re-called the PCR reads with MiXCR. The data contain 80,000 or so distinct CDR3 sequences, roughly 14% of them singletons. The CDR3 loop spans 13 amino acids. Germline CDR1 and CDR2: DFQATT and SNEGSKA (reference sequence). After removal of 5 bases from V and 7 bases from J, the junction contained 6 bases not matched to a gene. In the case of this clonotype: What it recognizes is unknown.

The TCR sequence derives from a male patient under 10 years old who had a stem cell transplant for acute lymphoblastic leukemia, so the T cells may come from the graft donor. The V and J genes are TRBV20-1 and TRBJ2-1, with 9 positions matching TRBD1. The sequenced sample was PBMCs, mostly from graft donor cells, obtained 180 days after TCRalphabeta/CD19-depleted stem cell transplant. The CDR3 protein is CSASRDRENEQFF. The CDR3 DNA reads as TGCAGTGCTTCCCGGGACAGGGAGAATGAGCAGTTCTTC.